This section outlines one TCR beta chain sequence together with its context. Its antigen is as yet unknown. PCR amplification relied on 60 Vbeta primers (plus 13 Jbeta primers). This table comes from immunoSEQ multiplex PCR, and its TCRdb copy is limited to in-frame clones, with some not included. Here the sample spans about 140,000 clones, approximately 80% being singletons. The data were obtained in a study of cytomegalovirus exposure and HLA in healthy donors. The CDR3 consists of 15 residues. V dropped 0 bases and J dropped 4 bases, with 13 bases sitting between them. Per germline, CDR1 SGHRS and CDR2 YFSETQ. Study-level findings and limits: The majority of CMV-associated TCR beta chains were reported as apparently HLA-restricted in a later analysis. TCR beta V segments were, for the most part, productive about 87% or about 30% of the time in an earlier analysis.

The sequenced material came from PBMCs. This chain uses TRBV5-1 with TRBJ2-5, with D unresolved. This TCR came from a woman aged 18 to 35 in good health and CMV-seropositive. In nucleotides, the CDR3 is TGCGCCAGCAGCTTGGCCGGTGGTAGCATAGAGACCCAGTACTTC. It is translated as CASSLAGGSIETQYF.